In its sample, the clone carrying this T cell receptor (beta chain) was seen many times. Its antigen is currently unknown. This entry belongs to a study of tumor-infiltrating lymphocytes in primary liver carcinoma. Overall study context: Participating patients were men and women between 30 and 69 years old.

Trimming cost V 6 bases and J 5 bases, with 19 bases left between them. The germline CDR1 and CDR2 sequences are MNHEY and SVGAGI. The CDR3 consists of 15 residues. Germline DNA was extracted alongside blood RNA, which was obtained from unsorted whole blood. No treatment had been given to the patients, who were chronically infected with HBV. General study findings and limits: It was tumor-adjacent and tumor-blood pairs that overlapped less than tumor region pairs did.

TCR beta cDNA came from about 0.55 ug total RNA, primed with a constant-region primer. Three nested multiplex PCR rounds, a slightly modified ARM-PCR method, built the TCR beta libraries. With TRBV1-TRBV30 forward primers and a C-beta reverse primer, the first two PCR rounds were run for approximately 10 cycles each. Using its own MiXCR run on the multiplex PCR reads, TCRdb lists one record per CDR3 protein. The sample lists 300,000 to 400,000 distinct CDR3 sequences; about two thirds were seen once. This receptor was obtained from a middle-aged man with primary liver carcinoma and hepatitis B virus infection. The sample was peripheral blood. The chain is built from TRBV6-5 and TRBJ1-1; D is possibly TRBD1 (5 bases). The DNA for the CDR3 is TGTGCCAGCAGCATAGGGTATGGGGGGATGACTGAAGCTTTCTTT. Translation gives CASSIGYGGMTEAFF.